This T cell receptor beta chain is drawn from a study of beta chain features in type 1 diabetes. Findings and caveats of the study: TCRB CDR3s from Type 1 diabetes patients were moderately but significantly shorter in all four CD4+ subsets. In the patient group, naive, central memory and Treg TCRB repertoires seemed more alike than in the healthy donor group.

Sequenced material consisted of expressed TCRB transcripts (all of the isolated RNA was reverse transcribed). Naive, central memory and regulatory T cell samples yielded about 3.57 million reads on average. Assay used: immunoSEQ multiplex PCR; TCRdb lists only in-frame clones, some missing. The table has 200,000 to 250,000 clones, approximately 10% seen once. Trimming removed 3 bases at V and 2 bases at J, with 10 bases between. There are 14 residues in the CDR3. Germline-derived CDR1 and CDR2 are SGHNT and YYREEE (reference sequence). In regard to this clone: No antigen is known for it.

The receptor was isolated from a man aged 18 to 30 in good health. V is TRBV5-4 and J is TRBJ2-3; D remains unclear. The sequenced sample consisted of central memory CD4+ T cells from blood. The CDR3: CASSYRVLTDTQYF. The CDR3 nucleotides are TGTGCCAGCAGCTACAGAGTCCTCACAGATACGCAGTATTTT. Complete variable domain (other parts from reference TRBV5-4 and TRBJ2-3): ETGVTQSPTHLIKTRGQQVTLRCSSQSGHNTVSWYQQALGQGPQFIFQYYREEENGRGNFPPRFSGLQFPNYSSELNVNALELDDSALYLCASSYRVLTDTQYFGPGTRLTVL.